These 31 T cell receptor beta chains share one sample of origin, sequenced in a study of CD8 T cells in Susac syndrome. With random hexamers, reverse transcription was performed on roughly 0.5 to 1 ug of RNA. TCRdb called the immunoSEQ multiplex PCR reads again in MiXCR, with one record for every CDR3 protein. The sample includes roughly 180,000 distinct CDR3 sequences, 85% to 95% of them seen just once. Sequencing used CD4+ T cells from PBMCs. Source of these receptors: a human donor in good health.

CDR3 amino acids: CSARGRVPSSYNEQFF. The CDR3 DNA sequence: TGCAGTGCTAGAGGGAGGGTCCCTAGCTCCTACAATGAGCAGTTCTTC. The J gene is TRBJ2-1, the V gene TRBV20-1; D perhaps matches TRBD2 (6 bases). The V gene's germline CDR1 is DFQATT and CDR2 SNEGSKA (reference sequence). The CDR3 length is 16 residues. The V gene lost 1 base and the J gene lost 0 bases, with 13 bases spanning the gap.

The J gene is TRBJ2-2, the V gene TRBV24-1, with TRBD1 identical over 9 bases. This CDR3 has 19 residues. Germline values: CDR1 KGHDR, CDR2 SFDVKD. Unmatched junction bases numbered 14, after V lost 3 bases and J lost 4 bases. The CDR3, as DNA: TGTGCCACCAGTGATGCGTCGGGACAGGGTATCATAATCACCGGGGAGCTGTTTTTT. Translating it yields CATSDASGQGIIITGELFF.

The gene calls are TRBV3-1 and TRBJ1-1; 7 positions match TRBD1. The germline V gene encodes CDR1 LGHDT and CDR2 YNNKEL (reference sequence). The length of the CDR3 is 17 residues. V gave up 1 base and J gave up 2 bases; unmatched junction bases: 10. DNA of the CDR3: TGTGCCAGCAGCCAAGGTGAGATCGGGACAGTTAACACTGAAGCTTTCTTT. Its translation: CASSQGEIGTVNTEAFF.

This chain uses TRBV24-1 with TRBJ2-1; D unresolved. The CDR3 runs to 15 residues. The germline gives CDR1 KGHDR, CDR2 SFDVKD. Trimming cost V 2 bases and J 1 base, with 8 bases left between them. CDR3: CATSDSSGSYNEQFF. CDR3 bases: TGTGCCACCAGTGATTCCTCGGGTTCCTACAATGAGCAGTTCTTC.

The chain carries TRBV7-3 and TRBJ2-1; 8 positions match TRBD1. From germline, CDR1 is SGHTA and CDR2 FQGTGA. Trimming removed 5 bases from V and 8 bases from J; junction bases left unmatched: 8. The CDR3 covers 14 residues. CDR3 nucleotides: TGTGCCAGCAGCCCGACAGGGGTTAGCGATGAGCAGTTCTTC. It yields the protein CASSPTGVSDEQFF.

Worth noting for this clonotype: Its ends do not fully match the called genes, so a read error is possible. This chain uses TRBV7-7 with TRBJ2-5; no definite D call. Germline V CDR1 and CDR2: SSHAT, FNYEAQ (reference sequence). This CDR3 contains 13 residues. CDR3 residues: CASSSRSGETQYF. The CDR3 region has the DNA TGTGCTAGCAGCTCTCGGTCGGGTGAGACCCAGTACTTC.

The chain employs TRBV20-1 and TRBJ2-7, with no clear D. Trimming shortened V by 0 bases and J by 4 bases, and 4 bases separated the two germline ends. CDR3 length equals 11 residues. CDR1 is DFQATT, CDR2 SNEGSKA, per germline (reference sequence). CDR3 sequence reads: CSAREHYEQYF. The CDR3, as DNA: TGCAGTGCTAGAGAGCATTACGAGCAGTACTTC.

The chain combines TRBV20-1 with TRBJ2-1, with TRBD2 matching 12 bases. V lost 6 bases and J lost 5; bases outside the gene matches: 8. This CDR3 is built from 15 residues. CDR1 and CDR2 (germline): DFQATT, SNEGSKA (reference sequence). CDR3 sequence: CSAPPRTSGNNEQFF. Written as DNA, the CDR3 is TGCAGTGCACCACCCAGGACTAGCGGGAACAATGAGCAGTTCTTC.

The J gene is TRBJ1-1, the V gene TRBV3-1; D gene unclear. Trimming took 5 bases from V and 1 from J, leaving 11 bases between them. The CDR3 extends over 14 amino acids. Germline CDR1 reads LGHDT; CDR2 reads YNNKEL (reference sequence). CDR3 sequence (DNA): TGTGCCAGCAGCTTTCAGTTGGGGAACACTGAAGCTTTCTTT. Its translation is CASSFQLGNTEAFF.

CDR3 sequence reads: CSARAPRGLYNEQFF. CDR3 DNA: TGCAGTGCTAGAGCCCCGCGCGGGTTATACAATGAGCAGTTCTTC. The chain combines TRBV20-1 with TRBJ2-1; weak D call: TRBD2 (5 bases). The CDR3 totals 15 residues. Germline CDR1 DFQATT, CDR2 SNEGSKA (reference sequence). Trimming took 1 base from V and 4 from J, leaving 14 bases between them.

The rearrangement links TRBV9 to TRBJ2-3; 10 nucleotides match TRBD2. This CDR3 has 18 amino acids. Germline V gene sequence: CDR1 SGDLS, CDR2 YYNGEE. J lost 0 bases, V lost 2 bases, and 9 bases had no gene match. The CDR3 DNA reads as TGTGCCAGCAGCGTCCCCAAGCCGGGACTAGCGAGCACAGATACGCAGTATTTT. Its protein product is CASSVPKPGLASTDTQYF.

The chain employs TRBV29-1 and TRBJ2-7; D may be TRBD2 (5 bases). The length of the CDR3 is 13 residues. CDR1 and CDR2 from the germline V gene are SQVTM and ANQGSEA. Between the trimmed V and J ends, which lost 7 bases and 2 bases, there was a span of 15 bases. CDR3 residues: CSAKLRGTYEQYF. DNA of the CDR3: TGCAGCGCAAAACTCCGGGGAACCTACGAGCAGTACTTC.

This chain connects TRBV20-1 to TRBJ2-3; weak D call: TRBD2 (7 bases). CDR3 length: 15 residues. Per germline, CDR1 DFQATT and CDR2 SNEGSKA (reference sequence). V gave up 3 bases and J gave up 6 bases, with 19 bases separating them. The CDR3, as DNA: TGCAGTGCTAGCGGGAACGCGGGGGCCGTGGATACGCAGTATTTT. This codes for CSASGNAGAVDTQYF.

This clonotype has only one observation. This chain uses TRBV7-2 with TRBJ1-1; D might be TRBD1 (6 bases). Trimming cost V 3 bases and J 8 bases, with 13 bases left between them. The CDR3 loop spans 13 amino acids. Germline V gene lookup returns CDR1 SGHTA and CDR2 FQGNSA. Here the CDR3 reads CASSFGRTAEAFF. DNA for the CDR3: TGTGCCAGCAGCTTTGGACGGACAGCCGAAGCTTTCTTT.

The rearrangement joins TRBV29-1 to TRBJ2-3; 7 bases match TRBD2. CDR1 SQVTM and CDR2 ANQGSEA come from the germline V gene. The CDR3 covers 15 residues. The ends lost 0 bases at V and 5 bases at J; junction bases unmatched: 8. CDR3 in DNA: TGCAGCGTTGAAGACATGGGAGGGCCGGGAGATACGCAGTATTTT. Translated: CSVEDMGGPGDTQYF.

The gene calls are TRBV20-1 and TRBJ2-3; 9 bases align to TRBD1. Germline V gives CDR1 DFQATT, CDR2 SNEGSKA (reference sequence). This CDR3 has 14 residues. V lost 6 bases, J lost 3 bases, and 7 bases stayed unmatched. CDR3 sequence reads: CSALPGQGTDTQYF. The CDR3 coding sequence is TGCAGTGCACTTCCGGGACAGGGAACAGATACGCAGTATTTT.

The chain combines TRBV6-2 or TRBV6-3 with TRBJ2-5, with a tentative D call TRBD1 (6 bases). Germline lookup yields CDR1 MNHEY and CDR2 SVGEGT. This CDR3 contains 15 residues. The V gene lost 3 bases and the J gene lost 4 bases, with 15 bases spanning the gap. The DNA for the CDR3 is TGTGCCAGCAGTTATTCTCCAGGGGTAAGAGAGACCCAGTACTTC. It yields the protein CASSYSPGVRETQYF.

The chain combines TRBV24-1 with TRBJ2-6; D gene ambiguous. The CDR3 runs 16 residues. Trimming stripped 6 bases from V and 0 bases from J, with 11 bases between. CDR1 and CDR2 from the germline V gene are KGHDR and SFDVKD. The CDR3 DNA is TGTGCCACCAGTCAACGCAGTCGCTCTGGGGCCAACGTCCTGACTTTC. The encoded protein is CATSQRSRSGANVLTF.

V usage is TRBV4-3 and J usage is TRBJ1-2; a possible D gene is TRBD1 (5 bases). CDR1 and CDR2 from the germline V gene are LGHNA and YSLEER. This CDR3 region has 14 residues. The V end lost 0 bases, the J end lost 5 bases, and 10 bases lay between the germline ends. The CDR3 here is CASSQDRAAYGYTF. CDR3 DNA: TGCGCCAGCAGCCAAGACAGGGCGGCGTATGGCTACACCTTC.

V gene TRBV28 combines with J gene TRBJ2-7; possible D gene TRBD1, 5 bases. Looked up from germline, CDR1 is MDHEN and CDR2 is SYDVKM. V shed 5 bases and J shed 0 bases, with 14 bases lying between them. The CDR3 loop spans 15 amino acids. CDR3 coding DNA: TGTGCCAGCAGTCCTGAACAGGCTTTCTCCTACGAGCAGTACTTC. Translating it yields CASSPEQAFSYEQYF.

J is TRBJ2-3 and V is TRBV20-1; D ambiguous. This CDR3 has 13 residues. From germline, CDR1 is DFQATT and CDR2 SNEGSKA (reference sequence). V lost 3 bases and J 5 bases, leaving 12 bases between the germline ends. Here the CDR3 reads CSASLELGDTQYF. For the CDR3, the DNA is TGCAGTGCTAGTCTAGAGCTGGGAGATACGCAGTATTTT.

The chain is built from TRBV4-3 and TRBJ1-2; possible D gene TRBD1, 6 bases. Per the germline V gene, CDR1 is LGHNA and CDR2 is YSLEER. Trimming took off 1 base at V and 4 bases at J, with 16 bases between the two ends. The CDR3 sequence is 16 residues long. The CDR3 here is CASSQGAGRGAYGYTF. The CDR3 DNA sequence: TGCGCCAGCAGCCAAGGGGCCGGCAGGGGAGCCTATGGCTACACCTTC.

The rearrangement uses TRBV20-1 and TRBJ2-3; 10 positions match TRBD1. This CDR3 is built from 16 residues. The V and J ends lost 5 bases and 3 bases, in that order; junction bases with no gene match: 11. The germline V gene has CDR1 DFQATT and CDR2 SNEGSKA (reference sequence). CDR3 in DNA: TGCAGTGCTCCTTCACCGGGACAGGGGACGACAGATACGCAGTATTTT. Encoded protein: CSAPSPGQGTTDTQYF.

J is TRBJ2-4 and V is TRBV13, with TRBD1 matching 7 bases. V shed 5 bases, J shed 4 bases, and the junction held 5 bases outside the gene matches. The CDR3 spans 14 residues. Looked up from germline, CDR1 is PRHDT and CDR2 is FYEKMQ (reference sequence). Here the CDR3 DNA reads TGTGCCAGCAGCCTTTCGGACAGGAAAAACATTCAGTACTTC. Translating it yields CASSLSDRKNIQYF.

This rearrangement joins TRBV7-9 to TRBJ2-2, with 7 nucleotides matching TRBD2. V gave up 3 bases and J gave up 0 bases; unmatched junction bases: 7. The CDR3 totals 17 residues. Germline V gene lookup returns CDR1 SEHNR and CDR2 FQNEAQ (reference sequence). CDR3 sequence: CASSFASGPTNTGELFF. The CDR3 coding sequence is TGTGCCAGCAGCTTCGCTAGCGGCCCCACGAACACCGGGGAGCTGTTTTTT.

The J gene is TRBJ1-2, the V gene TRBV30; D unclear. CDR3 length: 13 amino acids. Germline V gene lookup returns CDR1 GTSNPN and CDR2 SVGIG (reference sequence). V lost 5 bases to trimming and J lost 8 bases, with 18 bases between them. CDR3 protein: CAWRFWGTGGYTF. CDR3 DNA sequence: TGTGCCTGGCGCTTTTGGGGTACGGGCGGCTACACCTTC.

The chain combines TRBV30 with TRBJ1-2; D gene uncertain. The CDR3 sequence is 14 residues long. The V and J ends lost 0 bases and 2 bases respectively, with 10 bases between them. Per the germline V gene, CDR1 is GTSNPN and CDR2 is SVGIG (reference sequence). Written as DNA, the CDR3 is TGTGCCTGGAGTGTACAAACCTTAAACTATGGCTACACCTTC. As protein: CAWSVQTLNYGYTF.

The chain has TRBV29-1 and TRBJ1-1; tentatively, D is TRBD1 (5 bases). Per germline, CDR1 SQVTM and CDR2 ANQGSEA. The CDR3 contains 12 residues. V lost 3 bases and J 8 bases, leaving 13 bases between the germline ends. The chain's CDR3 is CSVEVIGDEAFF. The CDR3 DNA sequence: TGCAGCGTTGAGGTAATAGGGGACGAAGCTTTCTTT.

The chain uses TRBV12-3 or TRBV12-4 and TRBJ2-5; 7 positions agree with TRBD1. The trim removed 4 bases at V and 2 bases at J, leaving 4 bases unmatched. This CDR3 contains 14 residues. CDR3 coding DNA: TGTGCCAGCAGTTCACAGGGGCCGCAAGAGACCCAGTACTTC. Translated: CASSSQGPQETQYF.

The chain joins TRBV20-1 to TRBJ2-1; 8 bases match TRBD2. Losses at the gene ends were 2 bases for V and 9 bases for J; bases not matched to a gene: 12. Germline V gene data show CDR1 as DFQATT and CDR2 as SNEGSKA (reference sequence). The CDR3 extends over 15 amino acids. CDR3 residues: CSARLIGRAQFEQFF. CDR3 nucleotide sequence: TGCAGTGCTAGATTAATCGGGAGGGCCCAGTTTGAGCAGTTCTTC.

The chain employs TRBV28 and TRBJ2-3; 7 bases match TRBD1. This CDR3 spans 15 amino acids. Per germline, CDR1 MDHEN and CDR2 SYDVKM. J was trimmed by 3 bases and V by 6 bases; bases with no gene match: 9. Here the CDR3 reads CASRVQGSLTDTQYF. CDR3 nucleotide sequence: TGTGCCAGCAGGGTACAGGGGAGTTTGACAGATACGCAGTATTTT.